This TCR beta chain derives from a study of blood T cells in healthy people across ages. Study-wide findings and caveats: The study found TCR beta diversity correlated strongly with naive T cell percentage.

Each sample yielded at least 6 million isolated PBMCs. This CDR3 comprises 12 residues. Germline lookup yields CDR1 SEHNR and CDR2 FQNEAQ (reference sequence). PCR was performed a second time for roughly 6 to 12 cycles using a sample-barcoded 5' primer and a J-beta primer mix. Every cDNA was tagged by a template-switch adaptor with 12 random nucleotides. TCRdb ran MiXCR on the 5' RACE reads and lists one entry per CDR3 protein. Of 1.8 million or so distinct CDR3 sequences in the sample, 35% to 50% were seen once. This clonotype was seen many times. Its specificity is not known. Germline and junction disagree at one end, which may indicate a read error.

The chain joins TRBV7-9 to TRBJ1-2; the match to TRBD1 covers 7 bases. Material for sequencing was blood. This TCR was recovered from a human donor in good health. The DNA of the CDR3 is TGTGCCAGCAGTTTAGGGACAGACGGCTACACCTTC. Translating gives CASSLGTDGYTF.